One and the same sample provided the 11 T cell receptor beta chains below, sequenced in a study of T cell changes during pregnancy in multiple sclerosis. Sequencing was performed with immunoSEQ multiplex PCR; in TCRdb, only in-frame clones are kept and a portion is missing. This sample has about 120,000 clones; 90% to 95% occur once, and the top ten carry roughly 6.2%. The material sequenced was peripheral blood, taken before pregnancy. Receptors originate from a female donor with multiple sclerosis, enrolled in a pregnancy study.

Comments on this clone: Other nucleotide sequences from this sample produce the same CDR3. This rearrangement joins TRBV5-6 to TRBJ1-2; D gene unclear. Germline V gene sequence: CDR1 SGHDT, CDR2 YYEEEE. This CDR3 spans 12 amino acids. The V and J ends lost 0 bases and 6 bases respectively, with 6 bases between them. The CDR3 is CASSLAGHGYTF. In DNA, the CDR3 is TGTGCCAGCAGCTTGGCTGGGCATGGCTACACCTTC.

This chain links TRBV20-1 with TRBJ1-1; D is unresolved. V lost 2 bases, J lost 7 bases, and 8 bases lay in between. Germline CDR1 reads DFQATT; CDR2 reads SNEGSKA (reference sequence). The CDR3 spans 11 residues. CDR3 residues: CSARRSIEAFF. In DNA, the CDR3 is TGCAGTGCTAGACGCAGTATTGAAGCTTTCTTT.

The chain links TRBV2 to TRBJ2-3, with D tentatively TRBD2 (6 bases). The V gene's germline CDR1 is SNHLY and CDR2 FYNNEI. The CDR3 consists of 14 residues. Trimming shortened V by 7 bases and J by 3 bases, and 14 bases separated the two germline ends. CDR3 DNA sequence: TGTGCCAGCATCTACCGGGAGAGAACAGATACGCAGTATTTT. The encoded protein is CASIYRERTDTQYF.

CDR3 bases: TGTGCCAGCAGTTACTCCAGACAGGGCGGAGGCTACACCTTC. This translates into CASSYSRQGGGYTF. V usage is TRBV6-5 and J usage is TRBJ1-2, with 7 bases identical to TRBD1. Germline CDR1 reads MNHEY; CDR2 reads SVGAGI. The CDR3 has 14 residues. Trimming cost V 0 bases and J 8 bases; bases outside gene matches: 6.

This rearrangement joins TRBV11-2 to TRBJ1-2; D remains unclear. Germline CDR1 is SGHAT and CDR2 is FQNNGV. Trimming removed 2 bases at V and 4 bases at J, with 8 bases between. The CDR3 totals 13 residues. CDR3 loop: CASSLSLGYGYTF. The CDR3 DNA is TGTGCCAGCAGCTTATCCCTAGGCTATGGCTACACCTTC.

The chain recombines TRBV6-1 with TRBJ1-3; tentatively, D is TRBD1 (5 bases). With 2 bases removed from V and 4 bases from J, the gap between germline ends came to 9 bases. CDR1 is MNHNS, CDR2 SASEGT, per germline. This CDR3 has 14 residues. DNA for the CDR3: TGTGCCAGCAGTGAAAAGGGGCTGGGAAACACCATATATTTT. Its protein is CASSEKGLGNTIYF.

The sample holds one count of this clone. V and J are TRBV30 and TRBJ2-3; 7 bases fit TRBD2. With V trimmed by 0 bases and J by 4 bases, 7 bases remained unmatched. In germline, CDR1 is GTSNPN, CDR2 SVGIG (reference sequence). This CDR3 is built from 15 residues. CDR3 in DNA: TGTGCCTGGAGTGTTGGAGCGGGGCTACCAGATACGCAGTATTTT. Amino acid sequence: CAWSVGAGLPDTQYF.

The CDR3 DNA is TGTGCCAGCAGTGACAGGGGCCCCTATAATTCACCCCTCCACTTT. Protein product: CASSDRGPYNSPLHF. The chain joins TRBV6-1 to TRBJ1-6; TRBD1 is a possible D gene (6 bases). The CDR3 totals 15 residues. The V gene's germline CDR1 is MNHNS and CDR2 SASEGT. Trimming stripped 3 bases from V and 2 bases from J, with 8 bases between.

The CDR3 spells CASSSGLADHNEQFF. DNA for the CDR3: TGTGCCAGCAGCTCTGGACTAGCGGACCACAATGAGCAGTTCTTC. The genes are TRBV9 and TRBJ2-1, with 10 bases matching TRBD2. Per germline, CDR1 SGDLS and CDR2 YYNGEE. The V gene end was trimmed by 4 bases and the J gene end by 5 bases; junction bases not matched to a gene: 6. The CDR3 sequence is 15 residues long. Looking up the rest from reference TRBV9 and TRBJ2-1 gives the full variable domain: DSGVTQTPKHLITATGQRVTLRCSPRSGDLSVYWYQQSLDQGLQFLIQYYNGEERAKGNILERFSAQQFPDLHSELNLSSLELGDSALYFCASSSGLADHNEQFFGPGTRLTVL.

This clone was seen a single time. The chain employs TRBV18 and TRBJ2-7, with TRBD1 matching 8 bases. The CDR3 sequence is 14 residues long. Germline-derived CDR1 and CDR2 are KGHSH and LQKENI. Trimming took 2 bases from V and 1 from J; bases not matched to a gene: 1. The CDR3 region has the DNA TGTGCCAGCTCACCAGGGACAGGATCCTACGAGCAGTACTTC. Translating it yields CASSPGTGSYEQYF.

This clone was found once. V gene TRBV2 combines with J gene TRBJ1-5; tentatively, D is TRBD1 (5 bases). Germline-derived CDR1 and CDR2 are SNHLY and FYNNEI. V lost 6 bases to trimming and J lost 7 bases, with 13 bases between them. The CDR3 length is 13 residues. CDR3 DNA: TGTGCCAGCAGGGGGCAGGTGGGGCAGCCCCAGCATTTT. As protein: CASRGQVGQPQHF.